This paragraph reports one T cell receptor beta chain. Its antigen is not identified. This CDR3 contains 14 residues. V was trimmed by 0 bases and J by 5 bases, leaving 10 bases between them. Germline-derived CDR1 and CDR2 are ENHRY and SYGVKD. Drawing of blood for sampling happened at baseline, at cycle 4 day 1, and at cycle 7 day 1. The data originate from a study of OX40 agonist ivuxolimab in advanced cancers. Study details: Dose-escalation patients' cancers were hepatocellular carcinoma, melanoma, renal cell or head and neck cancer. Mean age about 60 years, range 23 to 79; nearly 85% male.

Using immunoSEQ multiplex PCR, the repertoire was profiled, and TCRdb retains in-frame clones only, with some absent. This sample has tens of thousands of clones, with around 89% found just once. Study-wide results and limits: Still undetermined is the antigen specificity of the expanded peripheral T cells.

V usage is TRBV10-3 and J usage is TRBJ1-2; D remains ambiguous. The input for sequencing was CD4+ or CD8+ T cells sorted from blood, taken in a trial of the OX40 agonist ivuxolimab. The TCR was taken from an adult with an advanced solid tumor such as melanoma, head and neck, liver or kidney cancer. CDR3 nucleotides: TGTGCCATCAGTGAGTCTGAGGTACTATATGGCTACACCTTC. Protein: CAISESEVLYGYTF.